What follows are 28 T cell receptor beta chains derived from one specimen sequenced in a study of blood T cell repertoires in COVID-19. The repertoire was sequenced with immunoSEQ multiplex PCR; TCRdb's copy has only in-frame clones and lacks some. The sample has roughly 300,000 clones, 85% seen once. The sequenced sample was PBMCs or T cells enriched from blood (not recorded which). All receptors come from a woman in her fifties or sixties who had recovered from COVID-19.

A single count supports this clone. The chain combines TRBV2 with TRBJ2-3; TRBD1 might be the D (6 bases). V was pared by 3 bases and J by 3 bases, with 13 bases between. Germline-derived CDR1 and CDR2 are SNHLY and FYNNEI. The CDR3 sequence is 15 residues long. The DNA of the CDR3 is TGTGCCAGCAGTGACTTGGGGGCCCAGACAGATACGCAGTATTTT. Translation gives CASSDLGAQTDTQYF. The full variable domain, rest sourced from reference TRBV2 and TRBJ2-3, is EPEVTQTPSHQVTQMGQEVILRCVPISNHLYFYWYRQILGQKVEFLVSFYNNEISEKSEIFDDQFSVERPDGSNFTLKIRSTKLEDSAMYFCASSDLGAQTDTQYFGPGTRLTVL.

The CDR3, as DNA: TGTGCCAGCAGCTTAGGGTTTGGGACAGGGTCCTCACCCCTCCACTTT. Protein sequence: CASSLGFGTGSSPLHF. The chain couples TRBV7-8 to TRBJ1-6, with 9 positions matching TRBD1. Looked up from germline, CDR1 is SGHVS and CDR2 is FQNEAQ. With V trimmed by 1 base and J by 10 bases, 8 bases remained unmatched. The CDR3 length is 16 residues.

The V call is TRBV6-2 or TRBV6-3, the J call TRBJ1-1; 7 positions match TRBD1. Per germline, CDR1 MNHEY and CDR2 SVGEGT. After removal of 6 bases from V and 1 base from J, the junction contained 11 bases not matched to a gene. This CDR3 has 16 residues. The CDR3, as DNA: TGTGCCAGCAGCCCTGCCTCAGGGGGTCGGAACACTGAAGCTTTCTTT. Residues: CASSPASGGRNTEAFF.

The CDR3 bases are TGTGCCAGCGGTGGACAGGGACGGTCCGTCTCCGATGAGCAGTTCTTC. Translated: CASGGQGRSVSDEQFF. V and J are TRBV6-1 and TRBJ2-1, with 8 bases matching TRBD1. The germline V gene has CDR1 MNHNS and CDR2 SASEGT. This CDR3 has 16 residues. V lost 8 bases, J lost 8 bases, and 17 bases stayed unmatched.

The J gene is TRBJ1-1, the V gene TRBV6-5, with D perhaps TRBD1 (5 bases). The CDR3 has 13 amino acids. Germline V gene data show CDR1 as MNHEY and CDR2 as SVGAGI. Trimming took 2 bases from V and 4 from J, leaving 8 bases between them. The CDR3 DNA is TGTGCCAGCAGTTACGGGGGGGGCACTGAAGCTTTCTTT. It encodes CASSYGGGTEAFF.

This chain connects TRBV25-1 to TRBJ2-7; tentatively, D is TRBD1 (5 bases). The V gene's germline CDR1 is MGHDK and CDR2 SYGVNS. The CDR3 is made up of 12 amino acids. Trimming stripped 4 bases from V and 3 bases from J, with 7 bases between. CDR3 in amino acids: CASSGQLYEQYF. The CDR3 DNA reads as TGTGCCAGCAGTGGACAGCTCTACGAGCAGTACTTC.

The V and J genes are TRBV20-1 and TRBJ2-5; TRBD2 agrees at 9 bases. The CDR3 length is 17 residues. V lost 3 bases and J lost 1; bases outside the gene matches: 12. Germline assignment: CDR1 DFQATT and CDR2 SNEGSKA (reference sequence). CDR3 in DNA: TGCAGTGCTAGTGGAAAGCGGGGGGCCCCCCTCCAAGAGACCCAGTACTTC. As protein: CSASGKRGAPLQETQYF.

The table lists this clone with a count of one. CDR3 sequence: CASSLWDRLTEAFF. The CDR3 bases are TGTGCCAGCAGCTTGTGGGACAGGCTAACTGAAGCTTTCTTT. The chain links TRBV11-2 to TRBJ1-1; 8 bases agree with TRBD1. The CDR3 spans 14 residues. Germline CDR1 reads SGHAT; CDR2 reads FQNNGV. After removal of 3 bases from V and 5 bases from J, the junction contained 5 bases not matched to a gene.

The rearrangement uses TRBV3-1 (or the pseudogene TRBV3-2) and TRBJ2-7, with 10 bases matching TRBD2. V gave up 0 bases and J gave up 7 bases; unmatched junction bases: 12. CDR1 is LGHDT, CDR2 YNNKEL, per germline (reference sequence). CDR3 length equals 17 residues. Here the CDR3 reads CASSQDPSGRRPGEQYF. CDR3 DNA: TGTGCCAGCAGCCAAGATCCTAGCGGGAGACGCCCCGGGGAGCAGTACTTC.

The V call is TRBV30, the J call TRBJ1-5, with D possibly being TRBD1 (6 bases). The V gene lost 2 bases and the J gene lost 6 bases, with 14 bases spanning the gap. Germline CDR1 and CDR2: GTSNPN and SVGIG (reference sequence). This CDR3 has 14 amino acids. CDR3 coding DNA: TGTGCCTGGAGTAAAAACAGGGCAGGTCAGCCCCAGCATTTT. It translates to CAWSKNRAGQPQHF.

The CDR3, as DNA: TGTGCCAGCAGCTCGCGGGGGGGGAGCTCCTACAATGAGCAGTTCTTC. Protein sequence: CASSSRGGSSYNEQFF. The chain uses TRBV11-2 and TRBJ2-1, with 9 positions matching TRBD2. Germline V gene sequence: CDR1 SGHAT, CDR2 FQNNGV. J gave up 0 bases and V 4 bases, and 4 bases lay outside the gene matches. The CDR3 spans 16 residues.

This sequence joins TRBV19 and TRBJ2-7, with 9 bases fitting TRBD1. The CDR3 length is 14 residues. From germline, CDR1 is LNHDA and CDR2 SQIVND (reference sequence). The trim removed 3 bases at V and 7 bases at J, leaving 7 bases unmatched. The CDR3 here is CASSMAQGASEQYF. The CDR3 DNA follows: TGTGCCAGTAGTATGGCACAGGGGGCCTCGGAGCAGTACTTC. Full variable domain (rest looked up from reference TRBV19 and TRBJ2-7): DGGITQSPKYLFRKEGQNVTLSCEQNLNHDAMYWYRQDPGQGLRLIYYSQIVNDFQKGDIAEGYSVSREKKESFPLTVTSAQKNPTAFYLCASSMAQGASEQYFGPGTRLTVT.

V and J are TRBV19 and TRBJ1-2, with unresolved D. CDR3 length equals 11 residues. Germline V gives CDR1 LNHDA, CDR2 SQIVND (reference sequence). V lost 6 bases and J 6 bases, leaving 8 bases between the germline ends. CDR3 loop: CASRSSDGYTF. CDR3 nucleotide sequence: TGTGCCAGTAGATCCTCGGATGGCTACACCTTC.

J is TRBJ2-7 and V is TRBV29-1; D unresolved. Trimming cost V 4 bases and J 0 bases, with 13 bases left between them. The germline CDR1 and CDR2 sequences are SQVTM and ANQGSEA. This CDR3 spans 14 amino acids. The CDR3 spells CSVAPLAASYEQYF. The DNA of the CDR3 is TGCAGCGTTGCACCGCTCGCGGCCTCCTACGAGCAGTACTTC.

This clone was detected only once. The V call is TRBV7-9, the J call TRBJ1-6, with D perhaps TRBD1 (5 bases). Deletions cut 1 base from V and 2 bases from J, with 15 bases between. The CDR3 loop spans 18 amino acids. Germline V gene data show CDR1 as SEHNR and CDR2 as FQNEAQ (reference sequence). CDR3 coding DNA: TGTGCCAGCAGCTTAGAACCCGGGGGAAGCACCTATAATTCACCCCTCCACTTT. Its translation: CASSLEPGGSTYNSPLHF.

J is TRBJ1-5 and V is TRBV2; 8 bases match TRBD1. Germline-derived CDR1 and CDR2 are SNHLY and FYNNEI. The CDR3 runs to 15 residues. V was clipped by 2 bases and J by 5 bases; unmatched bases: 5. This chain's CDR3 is CASSEWTGIDQPQHF. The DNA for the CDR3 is TGTGCCAGCAGTGAATGGACAGGGATCGATCAGCCCCAGCATTTT.

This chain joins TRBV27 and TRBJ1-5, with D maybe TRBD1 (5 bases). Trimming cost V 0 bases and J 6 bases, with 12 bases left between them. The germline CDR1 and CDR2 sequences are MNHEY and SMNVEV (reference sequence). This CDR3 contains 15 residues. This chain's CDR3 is CASSLSRQGGQPQHF. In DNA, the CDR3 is TGTGCCAGCAGTTTATCTAGGCAGGGAGGTCAGCCCCAGCATTTT.

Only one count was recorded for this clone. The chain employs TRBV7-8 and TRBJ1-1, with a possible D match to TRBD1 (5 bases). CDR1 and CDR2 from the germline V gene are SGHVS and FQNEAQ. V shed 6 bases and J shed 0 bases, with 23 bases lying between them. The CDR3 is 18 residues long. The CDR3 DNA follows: TGTGCCAGCAGATCACCCCCTGGAGGGGCCGACATGAACACTGAAGCTTTCTTT. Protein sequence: CASRSPPGGADMNTEAFF.

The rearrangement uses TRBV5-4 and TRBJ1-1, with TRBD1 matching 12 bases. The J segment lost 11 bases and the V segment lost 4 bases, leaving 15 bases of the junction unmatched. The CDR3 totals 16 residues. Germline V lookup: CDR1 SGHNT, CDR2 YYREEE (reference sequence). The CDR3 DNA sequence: TGTGCCAGCAGCCTGGGACAGGGGGCGGCTTATGTACCCGCTTTCTTT. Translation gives CASSLGQGAAYVPAFF.

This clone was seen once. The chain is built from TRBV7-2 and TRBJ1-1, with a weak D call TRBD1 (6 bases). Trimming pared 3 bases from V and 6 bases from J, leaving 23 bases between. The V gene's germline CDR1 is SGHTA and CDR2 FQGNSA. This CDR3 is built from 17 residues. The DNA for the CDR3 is TGTGCCAGCAGCTTTTCGAGGCAGGGGCGCAGGGGCTCTGAAGCTTTCTTT. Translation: CASSFSRQGRRGSEAFF.

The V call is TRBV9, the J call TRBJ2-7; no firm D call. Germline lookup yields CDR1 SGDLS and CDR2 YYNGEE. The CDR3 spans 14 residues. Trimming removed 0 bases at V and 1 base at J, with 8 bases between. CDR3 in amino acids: CASSVGPTSYEQYF. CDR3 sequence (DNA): TGTGCCAGCAGCGTAGGCCCCACTTCCTACGAGCAGTACTTC. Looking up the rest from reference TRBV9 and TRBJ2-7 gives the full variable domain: DSGVTQTPKHLITATGQRVTLRCSPRSGDLSVYWYQQSLDQGLQFLIQYYNGEERAKGNILERFSAQQFPDLHSELNLSSLELGDSALYFCASSVGPTSYEQYFGPGTRLTVT.

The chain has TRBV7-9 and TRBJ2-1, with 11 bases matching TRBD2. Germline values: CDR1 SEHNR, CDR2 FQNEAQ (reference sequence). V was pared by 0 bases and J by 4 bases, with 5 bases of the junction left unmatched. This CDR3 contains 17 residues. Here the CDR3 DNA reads TGTGCCAGCAGCTTAGCGGTAGCGGGAGGGAGATACAATGAGCAGTTCTTC. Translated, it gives CASSLAVAGGRYNEQFF. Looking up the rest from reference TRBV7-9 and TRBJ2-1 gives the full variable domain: DTGVSQNPRHKITKRGQNVTFRCDPISEHNRLYWYRQTLGQGPEFLTYFQNEAQLEKSRLLSDRFSAERPKGSFSTLEIQRTEQGDSAMYLCASSLAVAGGRYNEQFFGPGTRLTVL.

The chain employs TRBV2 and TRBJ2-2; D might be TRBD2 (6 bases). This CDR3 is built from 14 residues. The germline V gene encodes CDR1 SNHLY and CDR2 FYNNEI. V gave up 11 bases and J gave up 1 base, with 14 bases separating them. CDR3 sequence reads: CARGKAGNTGELFF. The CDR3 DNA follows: TGTGCCCGTGGAAAAGCGGGGAACACCGGGGAGCTGTTTTTT.

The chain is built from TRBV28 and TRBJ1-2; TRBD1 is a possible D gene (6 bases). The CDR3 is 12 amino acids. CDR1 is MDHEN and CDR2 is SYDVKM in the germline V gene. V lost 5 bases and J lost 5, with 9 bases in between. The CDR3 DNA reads TGTGCCAGCAGTAAAGGGGGTTATGGCTACACCTTC. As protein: CASSKGGYGYTF.

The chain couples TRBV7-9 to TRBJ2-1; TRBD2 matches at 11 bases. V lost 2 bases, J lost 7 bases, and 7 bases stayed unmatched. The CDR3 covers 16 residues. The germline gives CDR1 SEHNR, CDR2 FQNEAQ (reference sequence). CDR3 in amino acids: CASSLIASGRWNEQFF. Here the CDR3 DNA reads TGTGCCAGCAGCTTAATTGCTAGCGGGAGGTGGAATGAGCAGTTCTTC.

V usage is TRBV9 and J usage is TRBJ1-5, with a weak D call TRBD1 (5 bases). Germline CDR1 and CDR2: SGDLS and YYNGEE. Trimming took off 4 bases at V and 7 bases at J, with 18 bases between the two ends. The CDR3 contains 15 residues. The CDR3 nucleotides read TGTGCCAGCAGCAAAGGCGGAGGGGCAGGGCAGCCCCAGCATTTT. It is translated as CASSKGGGAGQPQHF.

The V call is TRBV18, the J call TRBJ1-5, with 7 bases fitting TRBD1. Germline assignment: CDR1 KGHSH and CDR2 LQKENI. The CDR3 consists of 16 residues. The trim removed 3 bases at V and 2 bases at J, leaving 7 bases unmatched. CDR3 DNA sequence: TGTGCCAGCTCACCGAAAACAGGGGTCGGCAATCAGCCCCAGCATTTT. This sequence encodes CASSPKTGVGNQPQHF.

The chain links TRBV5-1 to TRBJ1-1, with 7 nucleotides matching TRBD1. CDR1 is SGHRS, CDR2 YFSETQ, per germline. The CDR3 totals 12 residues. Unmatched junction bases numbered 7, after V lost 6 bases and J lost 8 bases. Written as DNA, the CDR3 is TGCGCCAGCAACAAGGACAGGCAAGAAGCTTTCTTT. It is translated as CASNKDRQEAFF.